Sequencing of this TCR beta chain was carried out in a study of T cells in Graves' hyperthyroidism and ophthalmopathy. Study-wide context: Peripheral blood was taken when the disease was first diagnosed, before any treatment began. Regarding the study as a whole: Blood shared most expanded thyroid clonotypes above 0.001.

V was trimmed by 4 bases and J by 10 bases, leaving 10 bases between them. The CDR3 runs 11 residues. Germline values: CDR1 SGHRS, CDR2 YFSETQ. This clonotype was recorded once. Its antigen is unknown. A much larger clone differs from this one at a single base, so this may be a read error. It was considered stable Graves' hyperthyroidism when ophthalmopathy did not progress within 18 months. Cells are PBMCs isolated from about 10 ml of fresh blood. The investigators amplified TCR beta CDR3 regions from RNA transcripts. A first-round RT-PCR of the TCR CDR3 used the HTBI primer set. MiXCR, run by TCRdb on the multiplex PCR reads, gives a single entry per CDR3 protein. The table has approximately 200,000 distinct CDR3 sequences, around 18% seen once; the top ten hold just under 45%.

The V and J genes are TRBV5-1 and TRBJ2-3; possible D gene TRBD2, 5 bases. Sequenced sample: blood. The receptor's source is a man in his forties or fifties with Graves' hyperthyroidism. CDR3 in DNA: TGCGCCAGCAGCCCCGGGGTGGCGCAGTATTTT. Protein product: CASSPGVAQYF.